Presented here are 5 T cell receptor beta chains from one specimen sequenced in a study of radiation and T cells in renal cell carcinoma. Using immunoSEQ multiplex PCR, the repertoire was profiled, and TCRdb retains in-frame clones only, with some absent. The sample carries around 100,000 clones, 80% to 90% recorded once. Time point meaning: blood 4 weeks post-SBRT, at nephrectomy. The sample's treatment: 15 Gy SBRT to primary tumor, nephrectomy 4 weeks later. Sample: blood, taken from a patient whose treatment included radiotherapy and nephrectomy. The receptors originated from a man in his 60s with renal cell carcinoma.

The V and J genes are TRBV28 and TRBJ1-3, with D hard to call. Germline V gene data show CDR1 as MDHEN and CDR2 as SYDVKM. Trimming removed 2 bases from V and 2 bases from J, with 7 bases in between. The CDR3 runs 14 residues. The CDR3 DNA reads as TGTGCCAGCAGTTTAATCCGTACTGGAAACACCATATATTTT. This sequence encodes CASSLIRTGNTIYF.

The CDR3 DNA reads as TGTGCCATCAGTGTAGGGACAGGGGGCCTGGATACGCAGTATTTT. The encoded protein is CAISVGTGGLDTQYF. V gene TRBV10-3 combines with J gene TRBJ2-3, with 12 bases aligning to TRBD1. With 4 bases clipped from V and 6 bases from J, the junction kept 5 bases outside the gene matches. CDR3 length: 15 amino acids. CDR1 and CDR2 (germline): ENHRY, SYGVKD.

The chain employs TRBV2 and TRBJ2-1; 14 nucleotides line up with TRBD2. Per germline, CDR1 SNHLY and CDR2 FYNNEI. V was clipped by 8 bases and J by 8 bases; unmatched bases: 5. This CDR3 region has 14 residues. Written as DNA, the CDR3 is TGTGCCAGCGGACAGGGACTAGCGGGAGATGAGCAGTTCTTC. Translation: CASGQGLAGDEQFF. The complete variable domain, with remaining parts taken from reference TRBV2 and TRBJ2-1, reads EPEVTQTPSHQVTQMGQEVILRCVPISNHLYFYWYRQILGQKVEFLVSFYNNEISEKSEIFDDQFSVERPDGSNFTLKIRSTKLEDSAMYFCASGQGLAGDEQFFGPGTRLTVL.

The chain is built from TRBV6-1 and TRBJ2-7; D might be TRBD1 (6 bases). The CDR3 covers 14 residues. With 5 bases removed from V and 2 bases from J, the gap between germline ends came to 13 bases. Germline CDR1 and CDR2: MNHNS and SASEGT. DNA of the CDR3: TGTGCCAGCAGTAACAACAGGGATACCTACGAGCAGTACTTC. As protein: CASSNNRDTYEQYF.

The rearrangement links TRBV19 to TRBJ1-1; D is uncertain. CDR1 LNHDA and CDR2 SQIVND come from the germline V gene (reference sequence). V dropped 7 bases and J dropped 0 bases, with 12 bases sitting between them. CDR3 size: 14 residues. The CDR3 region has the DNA TGTGCCAGTACCATCCCCGGTATGAACACTGAAGCTTTCTTT. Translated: CASTIPGMNTEAFF.